The next 26 T cell receptor beta chains were all read from a single sample in a study of T cell repertoires in cytomegalovirus infection. TCRdb re-called the reads through MiXCR, storing one row per CDR3 protein. The table has about 250,000 distinct CDR3 sequences, over 15% seen once; the top ten hold over 40%. The specimen was CD8+ T cells from PBMCs. The receptors were sampled from a human donor in good health (CMV status not recorded). Some clones in this sample may be carry-over from other donors' samples.

This clonotype was detected many times. J is TRBJ1-4 and V is TRBV7-2, with 7 bases lining up with TRBD1. CDR1 is SGHTA and CDR2 is FQGNSA in the germline V gene. This CDR3 contains 16 residues. The junction had 13 bases not matched to a gene; V was cut back by 4 bases and J by 8 bases. The CDR3: CASSSPNRGPFEKLFF. As DNA, the CDR3 is TGTGCCAGCAGCTCACCGAACAGGGGCCCTTTCGAAAAACTGTTTTTT.

Ten or more counts support this clonotype. The J gene is TRBJ2-4, the V gene TRBV27; 8 nucleotides match TRBD2. Trimming at V came to 5 bases and at J to 0 bases, leaving 3 bases not matched to a gene. The CDR3 contains 15 residues. Germline V gene lookup returns CDR1 MNHEY and CDR2 SMNVEV (reference sequence). CDR3 nucleotide sequence: TGTGCCAGCAGTCCGGGGGGGCAAGCCAAAAACATTCAGTACTTC. It is translated as CASSPGGQAKNIQYF.

There are a few counts of this clonotype. This chain uses TRBV6-5 with TRBJ1-3; 7 positions match TRBD1. CDR1 is MNHEY and CDR2 is SVGAGI in the germline V gene. J gave up 2 bases and V 6 bases, and 7 bases lay outside the gene matches. There are 15 residues in the CDR3. The CDR3, as DNA: TGTGCCAGCAGGGGACAGCCCCAGGCTGGAAACACCATATATTTT. It is translated as CASRGQPQAGNTIYF.

The rearrangement links TRBV19 to TRBJ1-1, with no clear D. The CDR3 consists of 13 residues. Trimming took off 8 bases at V and 3 bases at J, with 13 bases between the two ends. Germline V gene lookup returns CDR1 LNHDA and CDR2 SQIVND (reference sequence). CDR3 region: CASSWFIYTEAFF. The CDR3 DNA reads as TGTGCCAGTTCGTGGTTTATCTACACTGAAGCTTTCTTT.

This sequence joins TRBV29-1 and TRBJ2-1, with D perhaps matching TRBD1 (6 bases). CDR3 length: 13 amino acids. Per the germline V gene, CDR1 is SQVTM and CDR2 is ANQGSEA. V lost 7 bases, J lost 10 bases, and 20 bases lay in between. CDR3 in DNA: TGCAGCGGGGACAACACCGGCGATACGGAGCAGTTCTTC. Amino acids: CSGDNTGDTEQFF.

This clonotype showed up many times. The CDR3 sequence: CASSGGAGSPSTDTQYF. The CDR3 DNA is TGTGCCAGCAGTGGGGGGGCGGGTTCCCCTAGCACAGATACGCAGTATTTT. This chain connects TRBV28 to TRBJ2-3; perhaps TRBD2 as D (7 bases). Trimming left V 5 bases short and J 0 bases short, with 18 bases between. Germline V gene data show CDR1 as MDHEN and CDR2 as SYDVKM. The CDR3 totals 17 residues.

This clonotype was seen a handful of times. This chain links TRBV6-6 with TRBJ2-7, with D tentatively TRBD1 or TRBD2 (5 bases each). Germline CDR1 and CDR2: MNHNY and SVGAGI (reference sequence). This CDR3 has 15 amino acids. V was clipped by 2 bases and J by 0 bases, with 11 bases between them. The CDR3 nucleotides read TGTGCCAGCAGTTACCCTCCGGGGCCCTCCTACGAGCAGTACTTC. This codes for CASSYPPGPSYEQYF.

The chain is built from TRBV4-3 and TRBJ2-2, with 7 bases aligning to TRBD1. This CDR3 is 15 amino acids long. The germline gives CDR1 LGHNA, CDR2 YSLEER. J gave up 1 base and V 3 bases, and 2 bases lay outside the gene matches. The CDR3 nucleotides are TGCGCCAGCAGCCACCGGACAGGGAACACCGGGGAGCTGTTTTTT. Its translation is CASSHRTGNTGELFF.

This clonotype was recorded at least ten times. The V call is TRBV7-2, the J call TRBJ2-1; tentatively, D is TRBD2 (6 bases). The CDR3 covers 15 residues. Germline CDR1 is SGHTA and CDR2 is FQGNSA. The V gene lost 6 bases and the J gene lost 5 bases, with 17 bases spanning the gap. The CDR3 loop reads CASRSSAGPNNEQFF. The DNA of the CDR3 is TGTGCCAGCAGATCCTCCGCGGGGCCAAACAATGAGCAGTTCTTC.

In its sample, this clonotype was seen a few times. CDR3 sequence: CASSYDREGDYGYTF. CDR3 DNA sequence: TGTGCCAGCAGTTACGACAGGGAAGGGGACTATGGCTACACCTTC. The rearrangement links TRBV6-6 to TRBJ1-2, with TRBD1 matching 7 bases. V was pared by 2 bases and J by 3 bases, with 6 bases of the junction left unmatched. The CDR3 spans 15 residues. The germline CDR1 and CDR2 sequences are MNHNY and SVGAGI (reference sequence).

This clonotype was seen ten or more times. The V call is TRBV7-9, the J call TRBJ2-1, with D tentatively TRBD1 or TRBD2 (5 bases each). Germline loops: CDR1 SEHNR, CDR2 FQNEAQ (reference sequence). V lost 7 bases, J lost 8 bases, and 24 bases lay in between. The CDR3 covers 16 residues. This CDR3 is CASTPGLARFGDEQFF. The CDR3 nucleotides read TGTGCCAGCACCCCGGGGCTAGCACGTTTCGGGGATGAGCAGTTCTTC.

The gene calls are TRBV29-1 and TRBJ2-1; either TRBD1 or TRBD2 may fit D (6 bases each). Trimming pared 1 base from V and 4 bases from J, leaving 17 bases between. CDR1 is SQVTM and CDR2 is ANQGSEA in the germline V gene. CDR3 size: 16 residues. CDR3 protein: CSVEGWWGAGYNEQFF. The CDR3 DNA is TGCAGCGTTGAAGGCTGGTGGGGGGCGGGATACAATGAGCAGTTCTTC.

This clonotype occurred a few times. The chain is built from TRBV6-6 and TRBJ2-2, with D possibly being TRBD2 (6 bases). V lost 3 bases to trimming and J lost 7 bases, with 12 bases between them. This CDR3 spans 14 amino acids. CDR1 and CDR2 (germline): MNHNY, SVGAGI (reference sequence). Here the CDR3 DNA reads TGTGCCAGCAGTTATTGGGGGGAGCACGGGGAGCTGTTTTTT. This gives the protein CASSYWGEHGELFF.

In its sample, this clonotype was seen many times. This chain connects TRBV28 to TRBJ2-1, with 11 bases fitting TRBD2. The CDR3 extends over 15 amino acids. Germline trimming cut 3 bases from V and 5 bases from J; bases unmatched to any gene: 3. Germline V gene lookup returns CDR1 MDHEN and CDR2 SYDVKM. The CDR3 reads CASSLLAGGNNEQFF. DNA of the CDR3: TGTGCCAGCAGTTTGCTAGCGGGGGGAAACAATGAGCAGTTCTTC.

This chain connects TRBV5-1 to TRBJ2-7, with a possible D match to TRBD2 (6 bases). Germline V lookup: CDR1 SGHRS, CDR2 YFSETQ. There are 15 residues in the CDR3. V was cut by 0 bases and J by 1 base, with 11 bases left in between. The CDR3 loop is CASSLVGGKSYEQYF. The CDR3 DNA sequence: TGCGCCAGCAGCTTGGTGGGGGGAAAATCCTACGAGCAGTACTTC.

This clonotype was recorded at least ten times. The genes are TRBV7-2 and TRBJ1-1; D not resolved. V lost 0 bases, J lost 6 bases, and 5 bases lay in between. Germline V gene data show CDR1 as SGHTA and CDR2 as FQGNSA. The CDR3 extends over 12 amino acids. The CDR3 protein is CASSLAYAEAFF. The CDR3 bases are TGTGCCAGCAGCTTAGCGTACGCTGAAGCTTTCTTT.

The CDR3 sequence is CASSSNLSGENQPQHF. CDR3 DNA sequence: TGTGCCAGCAGTTCCAACCTATCGGGGGAGAATCAGCCCCAGCATTTT. The gene calls are TRBV28 and TRBJ1-5; possible D gene TRBD1, 5 bases. Deletions cut 4 bases from V and 4 bases from J, with 17 bases between. Per the germline V gene, CDR1 is MDHEN and CDR2 is SYDVKM. The CDR3 totals 16 residues.

The chain recombines TRBV19 with TRBJ2-3; D remains unclear. The CDR3 spans 13 residues. In germline, CDR1 is LNHDA, CDR2 SQIVND (reference sequence). The V end lost 5 bases, the J end lost 5 bases, and 11 bases lay between the germline ends. CDR3 amino acids: CASSWSDGDTQYF. The CDR3 DNA reads TGTGCCAGTAGTTGGTCCGACGGAGATACGCAGTATTTT.

This clonotype was recorded a few times. The chain employs TRBV4-3 and TRBJ2-1; 9 bases align to TRBD2. V was clipped by 1 base and J by 2 bases; unmatched bases: 9. CDR3 length: 18 residues. Per the germline V gene, CDR1 is LGHNA and CDR2 is YSLEER. CDR3 protein: CASSQAVFASGAYNEQFF. The CDR3 DNA sequence: TGCGCCAGCAGCCAAGCAGTTTTCGCTAGCGGGGCCTACAATGAGCAGTTCTTC.

This clonotype was detected a few times. This rearrangement joins TRBV4-3 to TRBJ1-4; D is unclear. The CDR3 has 17 amino acids. V lost 0 bases and J lost 0, with 11 bases in between. In germline, CDR1 is LGHNA, CDR2 YSLEER. The CDR3 nucleotides are TGCGCCAGCAGCCAAGATGGTTTGTCCTCAACTAATGAAAAACTGTTTTTT. It codes for CASSQDGLSSTNEKLFF.

This clonotype has more than one count but fewer than ten. V is TRBV7-9 and J is TRBJ2-2; D gene ambiguous. The CDR3 covers 16 residues. V was clipped by 4 bases and J by 0 bases, with 12 bases between them. The germline gives CDR1 SEHNR, CDR2 FQNEAQ (reference sequence). CDR3 sequence reads: CASSSNPSPNTGELFF. CDR3 in DNA: TGTGCCAGCAGCTCGAATCCGTCCCCGAACACCGGGGAGCTGTTTTTT.

At least ten counts were recorded for this clonotype. The chain is built from TRBV4-1 and TRBJ2-7; D is unclear. Trimming took 0 bases from V and 6 from J, leaving 9 bases between them. Germline CDR1 MGHRA, CDR2 YSYEKL. The CDR3 is made up of 13 amino acids. Here the CDR3 reads CASSQEGSAEQYF. The CDR3 DNA reads as TGCGCCAGCAGCCAAGAAGGTTCGGCCGAGCAGTACTTC.

This chain connects TRBV3-1 to TRBJ2-5, with D perhaps matching TRBD2 (5 bases). This CDR3 has 16 amino acids. Germline CDR1 and CDR2: LGHDT and YNNKEL (reference sequence). V lost 0 bases and J 1 base, leaving 12 bases between the germline ends. CDR3 sequence: CASSQDRLGSQETQYF. CDR3 bases: TGTGCCAGCAGCCAAGATCGGCTTGGGAGCCAAGAGACCCAGTACTTC.

This clonotype appeared many times. J is TRBJ1-1 and V is TRBV6-5, with 7 nucleotides matching TRBD1. Germline-derived CDR1 and CDR2 are MNHEY and SVGAGI. This CDR3 comprises 15 residues. J lost 0 bases, V lost 2 bases, and 3 bases had no gene match. The CDR3 nucleotides are TGTGCCAGCAGTTACGTGGACAGGCTGAACACTGAAGCTTTCTTT. This codes for CASSYVDRLNTEAFF.

This chain links TRBV7-3 with TRBJ2-1; D is unclear. CDR1 and CDR2 (germline): SGHTA, FQGTGA. The V and J ends lost 0 bases and 6 bases respectively, with 24 bases between them. This CDR3 is built from 19 residues. For the CDR3, the DNA is TGTGCCAGCAGCTTAACCCATAACCTATACAAGCCCGTGGCCAATGAGCAGTTCTTC. This codes for CASSLTHNLYKPVANEQFF.

This clonotype was recorded at least ten times. The chain uses TRBV7-8 and TRBJ2-2; D is uncertain. CDR1 and CDR2 from the germline V gene are SGHVS and FQNEAQ. The CDR3 is 15 amino acids. V was pared by 2 bases and J by 2 bases, with 9 bases between. DNA of the CDR3: TGTGCCAGCAGCTTATTGAGGAGAAACACCGGGGAGCTGTTTTTT. Translated, it gives CASSLLRRNTGELFF.